The 13 T cell receptor beta chains in this list originate from one sample, sequenced in a study of cytomegalovirus exposure and HLA in healthy donors. The PCR used 60 Vbeta and 13 Jbeta primers. The repertoire was sequenced with immunoSEQ multiplex PCR; TCRdb's copy has only in-frame clones and lacks some. This table holds roughly 83,000 clones, under 80% found once. The sequenced sample consisted of PBMCs. Receptors were obtained from a man in his sixties in good health and CMV-seronegative.

The rearrangement joins TRBV2 to TRBJ1-4, with 12 bases identical to TRBD1. The CDR3 extends over 14 amino acids. Trimming at V came to 8 bases and at J to 8 bases, leaving 6 bases not matched to a gene. Germline lookup yields CDR1 SNHLY and CDR2 FYNNEI. CDR3 coding DNA: TGTGCCAGCGCCACCGGGACAGGGGGCGAAAAACTGTTTTTT. Translation gives CASATGTGGEKLFF.

This rearrangement joins TRBV5-6 to TRBJ1-2; no firm D call. Germline V CDR1 and CDR2: SGHDT, YYEEEE. The V end lost 0 bases, the J end lost 5 bases, and 17 bases lay between the germline ends. This CDR3 spans 16 amino acids. As DNA, the CDR3 is TGTGCCAGCAGCTTGGCCTTAAACCCAGTTTCGTATGGCTACACCTTC. Protein sequence: CASSLALNPVSYGYTF.

This clone was seen a single time. This chain uses TRBV9 with TRBJ1-1; the D gene is possibly TRBD1 (6 bases). This CDR3 region has 13 residues. V shed 3 bases and J shed 3 bases, with 9 bases lying between them. Germline V gives CDR1 SGDLS, CDR2 YYNGEE. The CDR3 nucleotides read TGTGCCAGCAGCGCGGGGGGCCACACTGAAGCTTTCTTT. Its translation is CASSAGGHTEAFF.

The genes are TRBV2 and TRBJ1-2, with 7 bases that match TRBD1. Germline lookup yields CDR1 SNHLY and CDR2 FYNNEI. With V trimmed by 4 bases and J by 2 bases, 4 bases remained unmatched. CDR3 size: 14 residues. This chain's CDR3 is CASSGGQPNYGYTF. The DNA for the CDR3 is TGTGCCAGCAGTGGGGGACAGCCAAACTATGGCTACACCTTC.

This chain joins TRBV5-8 and TRBJ1-6; D possibly corresponds to TRBD1 (6 bases). This CDR3 has 14 amino acids. The V end lost 4 bases, the J end lost 5 bases, and 10 bases lay between the germline ends. Germline CDR1 and CDR2: SGHTS and YDEGEE. CDR3: CASSMDRDNSPLHF. The CDR3 coding sequence is TGTGCCAGCAGCATGGACAGAGATAATTCACCCCTCCACTTT.

The rearrangement links TRBV7-2 to TRBJ2-7, with a possible D match to TRBD1 (5 bases). Trimming stripped 1 base from V and 2 bases from J, with 6 bases between. The CDR3 length is 13 residues. Germline V CDR1 and CDR2: SGHTA, FQGNSA. The DNA of the CDR3 is TGTGCCAGCAGCTTAGTGGGGCCCTACGAGCAGTACTTC. Protein: CASSLVGPYEQYF.

This clone has a handful of counts. This chain joins TRBV4-1 and TRBJ1-2; 7 bases line up with TRBD1. Germline assignment: CDR1 MGHRA and CDR2 YSYEKL. The CDR3 contains 15 residues. After removal of 3 bases from V and 2 bases from J, the junction contained 6 bases not matched to a gene. The CDR3 DNA reads as TGCGCCAGCAGCCAGACCCTGACAGGGAACTATGGCTACACCTTC. This encodes CASSQTLTGNYGYTF.

The CDR3: CASSAGGGLQYF. The CDR3 DNA is TGTGCCAGCAGCGCGGGGGGGGGATTGCAGTACTTC. V gene TRBV9 combines with J gene TRBJ2-7; 8 positions agree with TRBD2. This CDR3 region has 12 residues. The junction had 5 bases not matched to a gene; V was cut back by 3 bases and J by 9 bases. CDR1 and CDR2 from the germline V gene are SGDLS and YYNGEE.

The chain couples TRBV29-1 to TRBJ1-2; perhaps TRBD1 as D (5 bases). Germline V gene data show CDR1 as SQVTM and CDR2 as ANQGSEA. CDR3 size: 15 residues. Trimming removed 0 bases from V and 0 bases from J, with 11 bases in between. The CDR3 nucleotides read TGCAGCGTTGAAGATTGGGGGAGGGCTAACTATGGCTACACCTTC. Translated: CSVEDWGRANYGYTF. The complete variable domain, with remaining parts taken from reference TRBV29-1 and TRBJ1-2, reads SAVISQKPSRDICQRGTSLTIQCQVDSQVTMMFWYRQQPGQSLTLIATANQGSEATYESGFVIDKFPISRPNLTFSTLTVSNMSPEDSSIYLCSVEDWGRANYGYTFGSGTRLTVV.

The rearrangement uses TRBV4-1 and TRBJ1-2; the D is unclear. This CDR3 contains 13 residues. The germline V gene encodes CDR1 MGHRA and CDR2 YSYEKL. V lost 0 bases, J lost 6 bases, and 8 bases lay in between. The CDR3 nucleotides read TGCGCCAGCAGCCAAGAAGGCGGGAATGGCTACACCTTC. Translation gives CASSQEGGNGYTF.

This clone was observed once. The genes are TRBV30 and TRBJ2-5; D unclear. CDR1 and CDR2 (germline): GTSNPN, SVGIG (reference sequence). V lost 1 base and J 5 bases, leaving 5 bases between the germline ends. The CDR3 is 11 amino acids. CDR3: CAWSAGETQYF. The DNA of the CDR3 is TGTGCCTGGAGTGCCGGGGAGACCCAGTACTTC.

V gene TRBV29-1 combines with J gene TRBJ2-2; the D is unclear. The CDR3 is 12 amino acids. V was clipped by 0 bases and J by 9 bases, with 8 bases between them. CDR1 is SQVTM and CDR2 is ANQGSEA in the germline V gene. The CDR3 loop is CSVEERGRELFF. CDR3 in DNA: TGCAGCGTTGAAGAAAGAGGCCGGGAGCTGTTTTTT.

The chain couples TRBV6-1 to TRBJ1-2, with D hard to call. The CDR3 length is 11 residues. Deletions cut 3 bases from V and 8 bases from J, with 7 bases between. Germline V gene sequence: CDR1 MNHNS, CDR2 SASEGT. Written as DNA, the CDR3 is TGTGCCAGCAGTGAGGCGGGAGGCTACACCTTC. Its translation: CASSEAGGYTF.